This T cell receptor (beta chain) was captured in a study of cytomegalovirus exposure and HLA in healthy donors. A word on this clone: Its specificity is not known.

The CDR3 is made up of 13 amino acids. V lost 2 bases and J 1 base, leaving 5 bases between the germline ends. Per germline, CDR1 MNHEY and CDR2 SMNVEV (reference sequence). The repertoire was sequenced with immunoSEQ multiplex PCR; TCRdb's copy has only in-frame clones and lacks some. The sample has 100,000 to 150,000 clones, approximately 88% seen once. Study-level results: The study put 160 or so TCR beta chains on its list as cytomegalovirus-associated.

This receptor was identified in a woman younger than 30 in good health and CMV-seronegative. What was sequenced was PBMCs. The V call is TRBV27, the J call TRBJ2-5; the D is unclear. The DNA for the CDR3 is TGTGCCAGCAGTTTAATCGGCCAAGAGACCCAGTACTTC. Translating gives CASSLIGQETQYF.